One sample yielded the 6 T cell receptor beta chains listed below, sequenced in a study of T cell responses to AZD1222 COVID-19 vaccine. Clones were sequenced by immunoSEQ multiplex PCR, and TCRdb holds only the in-frame ones, with some missing. Of about 120,000 clones listed, 86% are singletons. Sample: peripheral blood, taken 28 days after the second AZD1222 dose. The receptors were sampled from an adult who received the AZD1222 COVID-19 vaccine.

V is TRBV7-6 and J is TRBJ2-7, with 10 bases matching TRBD2. CDR1 is SGHVS and CDR2 is FNYEAQ in the germline V gene. This CDR3 comprises 15 residues. V dropped 3 bases and J dropped 5; count of bases not matched to a gene: 7. DNA for the CDR3: TGTGCCAGCAGCTTGGGGCTAGCGGGAGTAAACGAGCAGTACTTC. Translating gives CASSLGLAGVNEQYF.

This clone was seen more than once but under ten times. This sample also contains other DNA sequences that code for the same CDR3. This chain links TRBV9 with TRBJ2-7, with 7 bases identical to TRBD1. Trimming removed 4 bases from V and 0 bases from J; junction bases left unmatched: 1. CDR1 and CDR2 (germline): SGDLS, YYNGEE. This CDR3 is built from 13 residues. CDR3 nucleotides: TGTGCCAGCAGCCGGGACAGCTCCTACGAGCAGTACTTC. Encoded protein: CASSRDSSYEQYF. The full variable domain, with the rest looked up from reference TRBV9 and TRBJ2-7, is DSGVTQTPKHLITATGQRVTLRCSPRSGDLSVYWYQQSLDQGLQFLIQYYNGEERAKGNILERFSAQQFPDLHSELNLSSLELGDSALYFCASSRDSSYEQYFGPGTRLTVT.

This clone was seen more than once but under ten times. Here the CDR3 reads CASSRTGGGDTEAFF. In nucleotides, the CDR3 is TGCGCCAGCAGCCGGACAGGGGGCGGCGACACTGAAGCTTTCTTT. This rearrangement joins TRBV5-1 to TRBJ1-1; 11 positions agree with TRBD1. Per the germline V gene, CDR1 is SGHRS and CDR2 is YFSETQ. Trimming cost V 4 bases and J 3 bases; bases outside gene matches: 5. The CDR3 has 15 amino acids.

This clone was observed a single time. This sequence joins TRBV5-5 and TRBJ1-2; 7 positions agree with TRBD1. The CDR3 spans 14 residues. With V trimmed by 2 bases and J by 7 bases, 8 bases remained unmatched. CDR1 and CDR2 (germline): SGHKS, YYEKEE (reference sequence). The CDR3 protein is CASSFPRGALGYTF. In DNA form, the CDR3 reads TGTGCCAGCAGCTTTCCCAGGGGGGCGCTTGGCTACACCTTC.

V usage is TRBV19 and J usage is TRBJ2-3, with a tentative D call TRBD1 (5 bases). V lost 5 bases to trimming and J lost 4 bases, with 13 bases between them. CDR3 length: 14 amino acids. Looked up from germline, CDR1 is LNHDA and CDR2 is SQIVND (reference sequence). The CDR3, as DNA: TGTGCCAGTAGTCTCAGGGCTTCGGCAGATACGCAGTATTTT. Translating it yields CASSLRASADTQYF.

This rearrangement joins TRBV7-3 to TRBJ2-3, with TRBD2 matching 9 bases. The CDR3 sequence is 16 residues long. The germline CDR1 and CDR2 sequences are SGHTA and FQGTGA. J lost 2 bases, V lost 2 bases, and 5 bases had no gene match. CDR3 protein: CASSLLAGGPTDTQYF. DNA for the CDR3: TGTGCCAGCAGCTTATTGGCGGGGGGGCCCACAGATACGCAGTATTTT.